Each of the 25 T cell receptor beta chains below was sequenced from the same sample in a study of T-cell reconstitution after alpha-beta-depleted transplantation in children. Unique molecular identifiers were incorporated into the prepared TCRbeta library. TCRdb re-analysed the PCR reads in MiXCR, keeping a single row per CDR3 protein. This table holds around 680,000 distinct CDR3 sequences, 16% found once. The material sequenced was PBMCs from the stem cell graft donor, taken from the stem cell graft. The receptors stem from a human donor who donated a stem cell graft to a child with acute myeloid leukemia.

This clonotype was seen many times. A junction boundary mismatches the germline segment, possibly from a read error. Written as DNA, the CDR3 is TGTGCCAGCAGTTTAGCGGGACAGGCCTACGAGCAGTACTTC. Its translation is CASSLAGQAYEQYF. V and J are TRBV13 and TRBJ2-7, with D perhaps assigned TRBD1 or TRBD2 (8 bases each). Per the germline V gene, CDR1 is PRHDT and CDR2 is FYEKMQ (reference sequence). This CDR3 is built from 14 residues.

This clonotype was seen a few times. The chain carries TRBV7-2 and TRBJ2-3; D possibly corresponds to TRBD2 (6 bases). The length of the CDR3 is 15 residues. Germline lookup yields CDR1 SGHTA and CDR2 FQGNSA. The germline V and J ends were trimmed by 5 bases and 4 bases, with 16 bases remaining between them. The CDR3 sequence is CASSPWASSADTQYF. The CDR3, as DNA: TGTGCCAGCAGCCCGTGGGCCTCTAGCGCAGATACGCAGTATTTT.

This clonotype was seen many times. The genes are TRBV5-1 and TRBJ2-3; a possible D gene is TRBD1 (6 bases). The CDR3 is 15 residues long. V lost 5 bases and J lost 0, with 13 bases in between. CDR1 is SGHRS, CDR2 YFSETQ, per germline. CDR3 DNA sequence: TGCGCCAGCAGGGACGGGACATTGAGCACAGATACGCAGTATTTT. Protein product: CASRDGTLSTDTQYF.

This clonotype was seen only a few times. This CDR3 is CASGRGEASYEQYF. The CDR3 coding sequence is TGTGCCAGCGGTAGAGGAGAGGCCTCCTACGAGCAGTACTTC. The chain couples TRBV6-2 or TRBV6-3 to TRBJ2-7; no firm D call. Trimming removed 8 bases from V and 0 bases from J, with 14 bases in between. Germline-derived CDR1 and CDR2 are MNHEY and SVGEGT. This CDR3 has 14 residues.

This clonotype was seen many times. The chain employs TRBV11-2 and TRBJ2-7; D possibly corresponds to TRBD2 (5 bases). CDR1 and CDR2 (germline): SGHAT, FQNNGV. The CDR3 spans 12 residues. Between the trimmed V and J ends, which lost 5 bases and 3 bases, there was a span of 8 bases. The CDR3 DNA reads as TGTGCCAGCAGCCCCCGGGGCTACGAGCAGTACGTC. Translating it yields CASSPRGYEQYV.

Many counts were recorded for this clonotype. This rearrangement joins TRBV20-1 to TRBJ2-1, with D possibly matching TRBD2 (6 bases). V gave up 3 bases and J gave up 7 bases, with 16 bases separating them. CDR3 length: 14 amino acids. CDR1 and CDR2 from the germline V gene are DFQATT and SNEGSKA (reference sequence). The CDR3 DNA sequence: TGCAGTGCTAGGCCGACTGGGGGGAGGAATGAGCAGTTCTTC. As protein: CSARPTGGRNEQFF.

This chain joins TRBV27 and TRBJ2-3, with 11 bases matching TRBD1. The CDR3 is made up of 15 amino acids. V lost 5 bases to trimming and J lost 4 bases; unmatched junction nucleotides: 5. Germline lookup yields CDR1 MNHEY and CDR2 SMNVEV (reference sequence). CDR3 sequence: CASSTDRGRADTQYF. CDR3 nucleotides: TGTGCCAGCAGTACGGACAGGGGGCGGGCAGATACGCAGTATTTT.

The chain combines TRBV7-9 with TRBJ2-7; tentative D call: TRBD1 (7 bases). CDR3 length equals 16 residues. The V and J ends lost 2 bases and 2 bases respectively, with 16 bases between them. CDR1 and CDR2 from the germline V gene are SEHNR and FQNEAQ (reference sequence). This chain's CDR3 is CASSLSLEGQPYEQYV. Here the CDR3 DNA reads TGTGCCAGCAGCTTAAGTTTGGAGGGACAGCCCTACGAGCAGTACGTC.

CDR3 loop: CASSVRGQGANNEQFF. The CDR3 region has the DNA TGTGCCAGCAGCGTACGGGGTCAGGGGGCCAACAATGAGCAGTTCTTC. This sequence joins TRBV9 and TRBJ2-1; TRBD1 aligns across 8 bases. CDR3 length: 16 residues. V was pared by 1 base and J by 5 bases, with 8 bases of the junction left unmatched. In germline, CDR1 is SGDLS, CDR2 YYNGEE.

This clonotype was picked up a small number of times. The chain couples TRBV5-1 to TRBJ2-5; D uncertain. CDR3 length: 12 amino acids. Trimming took 0 bases from V and 5 from J, leaving 5 bases between them. The germline V gene has CDR1 SGHRS and CDR2 YFSETQ. Here the CDR3 reads CASSLVPETQYF. CDR3 DNA sequence: TGCGCCAGCAGCTTGGTTCCCGAGACCCAGTACTTC.

A few counts support this clonotype. The chain combines TRBV18 with TRBJ1-1, with D tentatively TRBD1 (6 bases). Deletions cut 3 bases from V and 3 bases from J, with 17 bases between. Per the germline V gene, CDR1 is KGHSH and CDR2 is LQKENI. The CDR3 sequence is 16 residues long. In DNA form, the CDR3 reads TGTGCCAGCTCACCCCAACTGGGGGCGCCGGACACTGAAGCTTTCTTT. Protein product: CASSPQLGAPDTEAFF.

The chain joins TRBV7-3 to TRBJ2-7; D gene ambiguous. Deletions cut 2 bases from V and 10 bases from J, with 15 bases between. The germline CDR1 and CDR2 sequences are SGHTA and FQGTGA. CDR3 size: 13 residues. This CDR3 reads CASSLDSEGPQYF. Here the CDR3 DNA reads TGTGCCAGCAGCTTAGATTCAGAAGGGCCCCAGTACTTC.

In this sample, this clonotype turned up many times. This chain joins TRBV20-1 and TRBJ1-1, with TRBD1 identical over 8 bases. V lost 5 bases to trimming and J lost 0 bases; unmatched junction nucleotides: 2. The CDR3 covers 13 residues. CDR1 DFQATT and CDR2 SNEGSKA come from the germline V gene (reference sequence). CDR3 sequence (DNA): TGCAGTGCTCAGGGACAGGTGAACACTGAAGCTTTCTTT. The encoded protein is CSAQGQVNTEAFF.

This clonotype was counted many times. J is TRBJ1-3 and V is TRBV5-6; unclear D gene. V was shortened by 4 bases and J by 4 bases, with 12 bases between the two germline ends. The CDR3 sequence is 14 residues long. Germline V gene lookup returns CDR1 SGHDT and CDR2 YYEEEE. CDR3 DNA sequence: TGTGCCAGCAGCCCCCTACTGGACGGAAACACCATATATTTT. Its protein product is CASSPLLDGNTIYF.

This clonotype was picked up a small number of times. This chain links TRBV5-1 with TRBJ2-2; D uncertain. CDR3 length: 15 amino acids. Germline CDR1 is SGHRS and CDR2 is YFSETQ. V shed 5 bases and J shed 1 base, with 12 bases lying between them. The CDR3 sequence: CASRATELNTGELFF. CDR3 nucleotide sequence: TGCGCCAGCAGGGCCACAGAACTGAACACCGGGGAGCTGTTTTTT.

The chain recombines TRBV24-1 with TRBJ2-3; D is perhaps TRBD1 (6 bases). This CDR3 comprises 16 residues. Trimming cost V 5 bases and J 4 bases, with 18 bases left between them. Germline CDR1 reads KGHDR; CDR2 reads SFDVKD. CDR3 sequence: CATSGQAAVPSDTQYF. The CDR3 bases are TGTGCCACCAGTGGACAGGCGGCCGTCCCATCAGATACGCAGTATTTT.

This clonotype was seen only a few times. The rearrangement uses TRBV7-9 and TRBJ2-3; D is unclear. V was cut by 5 bases and J by 0 bases, with 12 bases left in between. CDR1 is SEHNR and CDR2 is FQNEAQ in the germline V gene (reference sequence). The CDR3 is made up of 15 amino acids. The CDR3 DNA is TGTGCCAGCAGCCCACCCGGGCCTAGCACAGATACGCAGTATTTT. It yields the protein CASSPPGPSTDTQYF.

Regarding this clonotype: It may be a read error: a sequence one base away is much more abundant. CDR3 protein: CSAADPRGVYNEQFF. CDR3 sequence (DNA): TGCAGTGCAGCGGACCCACGGGGAGTCTACAATGAGCAGTTCTTC. The V gene is TRBV20-1, the J gene TRBJ2-1, with TRBD2 as a possible D gene (5 bases). The ends were cut back, 6 bases at V and 3 bases at J, with 18 bases in the middle. Germline CDR1 DFQATT, CDR2 SNEGSKA (reference sequence). There are 15 residues in the CDR3.

This clonotype was observed a handful of times. The CDR3 DNA follows: TGTGCCAGCAGTGAATCGTTTGGGGGGGGAGAGACCCAGTACTTC. Translated: CASSESFGGGETQYF. The J gene is TRBJ2-5, the V gene TRBV6-1, with 7 bases that match TRBD2. This CDR3 is built from 15 residues. J lost 4 bases, V lost 2 bases, and 7 bases had no gene match. CDR1 and CDR2 (germline): MNHNS, SASEGT.

The V and J genes are TRBV5-6 and TRBJ2-7, with D possibly TRBD2 on 6 matching bases. This CDR3 is 14 amino acids long. Germline V CDR1 and CDR2: SGHDT, YYEEEE. V gave up 0 bases and J gave up 4 bases, with 11 bases separating them. CDR3 bases: TGTGCCAGCAGCTTGGACGGGAGTTTTTACGAGCAGTACTTC. Its protein is CASSLDGSFYEQYF.

Note on this clonotype: This may stem from a read error, because a much larger clone lies one nucleotide away. This chain uses TRBV20-1 with TRBJ1-5, with D possibly matching TRBD1 (6 bases). Germline lookup yields CDR1 DFQATT and CDR2 SNEGSKA (reference sequence). The CDR3 consists of 15 residues. Trimming cost V 4 bases and J 4 bases, with 17 bases left between them. In DNA form, the CDR3 reads TGCAGTGCTAAACGAGGAGGGGGTGCTAATCAGCCCCAGCATTTT. This codes for CSAKRGGGANQPQHF.

The chain employs TRBV12-3 or TRBV12-4 and TRBJ1-2; tentatively, D is TRBD1 (6 bases). There are 15 residues in the CDR3. Trimming took 3 bases from V and 5 from J, leaving 16 bases between them. The CDR3 loop is CASSFRPGEGYGYTF. DNA for the CDR3: TGTGCCAGCAGTTTCCGTCCAGGGGAGGGATATGGCTACACCTTC.

This clonotype was seen at least ten times. This chain joins TRBV25-1 and TRBJ2-7; D gene uncertain. The germline CDR1 and CDR2 sequences are MGHDK and SYGVNS. V lost 4 bases and J 0 bases, leaving 4 bases between the germline ends. The CDR3 runs 12 residues. The CDR3 loop reads CASSVDSYEQYF. The CDR3 region has the DNA TGTGCCAGCAGTGTAGACTCCTACGAGCAGTACTTC.

This clonotype was seen repeatedly, ten times or more. The CDR3 coding sequence is TGCAGTGCTAGAGAGGGTGACAGGTCCACTTCACCCCTCCACTTT. Encoded protein: CSAREGDRSTSPLHF. This chain connects TRBV20-1 to TRBJ1-6, with D possibly matching TRBD1 (6 bases). Per germline, CDR1 DFQATT and CDR2 SNEGSKA (reference sequence). Trimming cost V 0 bases and J 9 bases, with 15 bases left between them. There are 15 residues in the CDR3.

Only a few counts were recorded for this clonotype. The V and J genes are TRBV4-1 and TRBJ2-1; D uncertain. This CDR3 is built from 14 residues. Germline assignment: CDR1 MGHRA and CDR2 YSYEKL. V was clipped by 4 bases and J by 2 bases, with 9 bases between them. The CDR3 sequence: CASSPRSPYNEQFF. The CDR3 coding sequence is TGCGCCAGCAGCCCACGGAGTCCCTACAATGAGCAGTTCTTC.